This entry lists 14 T cell receptor beta chains sequenced from one sample in a study of T cells in Graves' hyperthyroidism and ophthalmopathy. From RNA transcripts, TCR beta CDR3 regions were amplified. Using the HTBI primer set, a first-round RT-PCR was run on the TCR CDR3. TCRdb passed the multiplex PCR reads through MiXCR, listing each CDR3 protein once. There are some 98,000 distinct CDR3 sequences in the sample; 40% occur only once, and roughly a tenth lies in the top ten. Material: peripheral blood or thyroid tissue (not recorded which). These receptors were collected from a woman aged 25 to 39 with Graves' hyperthyroidism.

The V gene is TRBV2, the J gene TRBJ1-3, with D tentatively TRBD1 (5 bases). Trimming shortened V by 8 bases and J by 7 bases, and 12 bases separated the two germline ends. Germline V gives CDR1 SNHLY, CDR2 FYNNEI. The CDR3 runs 12 residues. CDR3 protein: CASFKEGNTIYF. The CDR3 DNA reads TGTGCCAGCTTCAAAGAGGGGAACACCATATATTTT.

The chain has TRBV7-3 and TRBJ1-5, with D maybe TRBD1 (6 bases). This CDR3 spans 13 amino acids. CDR1 and CDR2 from the germline V gene are SGHTA and FQGTGA. V lost 6 bases to trimming and J lost 6 bases, with 12 bases between them. CDR3 in amino acids: CASRKGGGQPQHF. In nucleotides, the CDR3 is TGTGCCAGCAGGAAGGGGGGGGGTCAGCCCCAGCATTTT.

The chain is built from TRBV12-3 or TRBV12-4 and TRBJ2-5; D might be TRBD2 (5 bases). Trimming stripped 5 bases from V and 4 bases from J, with 20 bases between. The CDR3 extends over 16 amino acids. The CDR3 here is CASSPEAAGERETQYF. In DNA form, the CDR3 reads TGTGCCAGCAGTCCCGAGGCGGCCGGGGAGCGAGAGACCCAGTACTTC.

As for this clonotype: A much larger clone differs by one base, so this may be a read error. J is TRBJ2-7 and V is TRBV10-3; no definite D call. Trimming took 2 bases from V and 3 from J, leaving 14 bases between them. The CDR3 loop spans 15 amino acids. Germline-derived CDR1 and CDR2 are ENHRY and SYGVKD. This chain's CDR3 is CAISEGIGIYYEQYF. The CDR3 region has the DNA TGTGCCATCAGTGAGGGAATAGGGATATACTACGAGCAGTACTTC.

The chain recombines TRBV7-8 with TRBJ2-3; weak D call: TRBD2 (6 bases). CDR1 and CDR2 from the germline V gene are SGHVS and FQNEAQ. Trimming removed 7 bases at V and 6 bases at J, with 23 bases between. The CDR3 length is 16 residues. CDR3: CASTLGGRSSFDTQYF. The CDR3 DNA is TGTGCCAGCACCCTTGGAGGGAGGTCATCTTTTGATACGCAGTATTTT.

This clonotype was counted many times. The chain combines TRBV6-5 with TRBJ2-7; D not resolved. This CDR3 is 15 amino acids long. Trimming stripped 6 bases from V and 1 base from J, with 16 bases between. Germline V gives CDR1 MNHEY, CDR2 SVGAGI. CDR3 region: CASSHDRFPSYEQYF. Written as DNA, the CDR3 is TGTGCCAGCAGCCATGACCGTTTCCCTTCCTACGAGCAGTACTTC.

For this clonotype: A read error may be the cause here, since a much bigger clone is one base away. V gene TRBV9 combines with J gene TRBJ1-5; D possibly corresponds to TRBD1 (5 bases). CDR3 size: 15 residues. CDR1 is SGDLS, CDR2 YYNGEE, per germline. The V gene lost 5 bases and the J gene lost 4 bases, with 16 bases spanning the gap. The CDR3 DNA sequence: TGTGCCAGCAGTCTAGTGGAGGGGACGAATCAGCCCCAGCATTTT. This gives the protein CASSLVEGTNQPQHF. Combining the CDR3 with reference TRBV9 and TRBJ1-5 gives the whole variable domain DSGVTQTPKHLITATGQRVTLRCSPRSGDLSVYWYQQSLDQGLQFLIQYYNGEERAKGNILERFSAQQFPDLHSELNLSSLELGDSALYFCASSLVEGTNQPQHFGDGTRLSIL.

This clonotype was found many times. This chain links TRBV7-9 with TRBJ1-5; the D gene is possibly TRBD1 (5 bases). Per the germline V gene, CDR1 is SEHNR and CDR2 is FQNEAQ (reference sequence). V lost 5 bases and J 4 bases, leaving 15 bases between the germline ends. The CDR3 contains 15 residues. CDR3 loop: CASSHGGGPNQPQHF. The CDR3 bases are TGTGCCAGCAGCCATGGGGGAGGGCCTAATCAGCCCCAGCATTTT.

The gene calls are TRBV15 and TRBJ1-1; D uncertain. The CDR3 consists of 15 residues. Germline assignment: CDR1 LNHNV and CDR2 YYDKDF (reference sequence). The V end lost 3 bases, the J end lost 2 bases, and 13 bases lay between the germline ends. The CDR3 here is CATSRAPASNTEAFF. CDR3 DNA: TGTGCCACCAGCAGGGCCCCGGCCAGCAACACTGAAGCTTTCTTT. The variable domain in full, completed from reference TRBV15 and TRBJ1-1, reads DAMVIQNPRYQVTQFGKPVTLSCSQTLNHNVMYWYQQKSSQAPKLLFHYYDKDFNNEADTPDNFQSRRPNTSFCFLDIRSPGLGDTAMYLCATSRAPASNTEAFFGQGTRLTVV.

This chain joins TRBV20-1 and TRBJ2-5, with 7 bases aligning to TRBD1. With 7 bases clipped from V and 1 base from J, the junction kept 6 bases outside the gene matches. CDR3 length: 13 amino acids. Germline loops: CDR1 DFQATT, CDR2 SNEGSKA (reference sequence). As DNA, the CDR3 is TGCAGTGGCTCCGGGACAGTCCAAGAGACCCAGTACTTC. Translation: CSGSGTVQETQYF.

This clonotype is deemed medium-sized (0.01 to 0.1%). The chain links TRBV15 to TRBJ2-2; D is possibly TRBD1 (5 bases). This CDR3 is 16 amino acids long. With 1 base removed from V and 0 bases from J, the gap between germline ends came to 9 bases. Germline V gene sequence: CDR1 LNHNV, CDR2 YYDKDF (reference sequence). This CDR3 reads CATSRGRQTNTGELFF. DNA of the CDR3: TGTGCCACCAGCAGAGGACGACAGACGAACACCGGGGAGCTGTTTTTT.

This clonotype was recorded many times. The chain carries TRBV14 and TRBJ2-7; D not resolved. Germline V lookup: CDR1 SGHDN, CDR2 FVKESK. The CDR3 contains 14 residues. Trimming stripped 4 bases from V and 6 bases from J, with 16 bases between. The CDR3 nucleotides are TGTGCCAGCAGCCCCCTCACAGTTCCGGGCGAGCAGTACTTC. It codes for CASSPLTVPGEQYF.

This chain links TRBV28 with TRBJ1-2, with 7 bases identical to TRBD1. V shed 7 bases and J 2 bases; nucleotides not matched to a gene: 4. The V gene's germline CDR1 is MDHEN and CDR2 SYDVKM. CDR3 length equals 13 residues. CDR3 residues: CASMARGNYGYTF. The CDR3 nucleotides are TGTGCCAGCATGGCCAGGGGGAACTATGGCTACACCTTC.

As regards this clonotype: This may be a read error, as it is one base from a much larger clone. The chain uses TRBV7-6 and TRBJ2-2, with a possible D match to TRBD2 (8 bases). The germline gives CDR1 SGHVS, CDR2 FNYEAQ. The CDR3 is 15 residues long. DNA for the CDR3: TGTGCCAGCAGTCCGCCCCGGGACAGAAGCGGGGGGCTGTTTTTT. This codes for CASSPPRDRSGGLFF.